A single sample is the source of the 10 T cell receptor beta chains below, sequenced in a study of OX40 agonist ivuxolimab in advanced cancers. This table comes from immunoSEQ multiplex PCR, and its TCRdb copy is limited to in-frame clones, with some not included. The sample lists 13,000 or so clones, 75% to 90% occurring once. The material sequenced was CD4+ or CD8+ T cells sorted from blood, taken in a trial of the OX40 agonist ivuxolimab. The receptors were gathered from an adult with an advanced solid tumor such as melanoma, head and neck, liver or kidney cancer.

The V gene is TRBV11-2, the J gene TRBJ2-7; no reliable D call. Germline assignment: CDR1 SGHAT and CDR2 FQNNGV. The CDR3 is 13 amino acids. V dropped 2 bases and J dropped 3 bases, with 8 bases sitting between them. The CDR3, as DNA: TGTGCCAGCAGCTTAAGGGCGCACTACGAGCAGTACTTC. The encoded protein is CASSLRAHYEQYF. Filled out from reference TRBV11-2 and TRBJ2-7, the complete variable domain reads EAGVAQSPRYKIIEKRQSVAFWCNPISGHATLYWYQQILGQGPKLLIQFQNNGVVDDSQLPKDRFSAERLKGVDSTLKIQPAKLEDSAVYLCASSLRAHYEQYFGPGTRLTVT.

Only a few counts were recorded for this clone. J is TRBJ2-2 and V is TRBV5-4; TRBD1 aligns across 9 bases. The germline CDR1 and CDR2 sequences are SGHNT and YYREEE (reference sequence). V shed 3 bases and J 2 bases; nucleotides not matched to a gene: 5. This CDR3 region has 16 residues. As DNA, the CDR3 is TGTGCCAGCAGCTCGGACAGGGGAAGTAACACCGGGGAGCTGTTTTTT. Encoded protein: CASSSDRGSNTGELFF. Looking up the rest from reference TRBV5-4 and TRBJ2-2 gives the full variable domain: ETGVTQSPTHLIKTRGQQVTLRCSSQSGHNTVSWYQQALGQGPQFIFQYYREEENGRGNFPPRFSGLQFPNYSSELNVNALELDDSALYLCASSSDRGSNTGELFFGEGSRLTVL.

The rearrangement joins TRBV25-1 to TRBJ2-2; 9 bases map to TRBD1. The CDR3 totals 15 residues. The V gene's germline CDR1 is MGHDK and CDR2 SYGVNS. With 2 bases clipped from V and 6 bases from J, the junction kept 4 bases outside the gene matches. CDR3 DNA: TGTGCCAGCAGTGAAACAGGGGGCGCATCCGGGGAGCTGTTTTTT. This translates into CASSETGGASGELFF.

This chain uses TRBV14 with TRBJ2-7; D remains unclear. This CDR3 is 17 amino acids long. Germline V gene data show CDR1 as SGHDN and CDR2 as FVKESK. The ends were cut back, 0 bases at V and 4 bases at J, with 19 bases in the middle. The CDR3 here is CASSQEGDKPPAYEQYF. The CDR3 DNA is TGTGCCAGCAGCCAAGAAGGCGACAAACCCCCGGCATACGAGCAGTACTTC.

The V gene is TRBV29-1, the J gene TRBJ1-1; D is perhaps TRBD1 (6 bases). V was cut by 8 bases and J by 0 bases, with 22 bases left in between. The length of the CDR3 is 16 residues. The germline gives CDR1 SQVTM, CDR2 ANQGSEA. CDR3 region: CSFTLDSQSLNTEAFF. In DNA, the CDR3 is TGCAGCTTCACTCTGGACAGCCAATCCTTGAACACTGAAGCTTTCTTT.

The chain is built from TRBV9 and TRBJ2-3; D is perhaps TRBD1 or TRBD2 (5 bases each). Germline V gives CDR1 SGDLS, CDR2 YYNGEE. The CDR3 contains 15 residues. V was pared by 0 bases and J by 3 bases, with 11 bases between. As DNA, the CDR3 is TGTGCCAGCAGCGTAGAAGGGACCGAGACAGATACGCAGTATTTT. It translates to CASSVEGTETDTQYF.

V usage is TRBV10-3 and J usage is TRBJ2-1; D is possibly TRBD1 (5 bases). This CDR3 is built from 13 residues. Trimming removed 3 bases from V and 5 bases from J, with 8 bases in between. Germline CDR1 reads ENHRY; CDR2 reads SYGVKD. The CDR3 DNA sequence: TGTGCCATCAGTGAATTGGACAACAATGAGCAGTTCTTC. Its translation is CAISELDNNEQFF.

The chain recombines TRBV7-9 with TRBJ1-1, with a weak D call TRBD1 (5 bases). CDR3 length: 13 residues. Per germline, CDR1 SEHNR and CDR2 FQNEAQ (reference sequence). V lost 3 bases and J 4 bases, leaving 9 bases between the germline ends. In DNA form, the CDR3 reads TGTGCCAGCAGCTTTGGGGGGGGCACTGAAGCTTTCTTT. It encodes CASSFGGGTEAFF.

This sequence joins TRBV10-1 and TRBJ1-1; 7 bases agree with TRBD1. CDR1 and CDR2 (germline): WNHNN, SYGVQD (reference sequence). The CDR3 is made up of 15 amino acids. Trimming cost V 5 bases and J 3 bases; bases outside gene matches: 9. For the CDR3, the DNA is TGCGCCAGCAGTTTAGCAGGGGGATGCGACACTGAAGCTTTCTTT. This codes for CASSLAGGCDTEAFF.

Here the CDR3 reads CASFRGPLGYTF. For the CDR3, the DNA is TGTGCCTCCTTCCGGGGACCACTCGGCTACACCTTC. The chain has TRBV19 and TRBJ1-2, with D perhaps TRBD1 (5 bases). This CDR3 comprises 12 residues. Trimming removed 11 bases from V and 8 bases from J, with 18 bases in between. Germline V lookup: CDR1 LNHDA, CDR2 SQIVND (reference sequence).